This TCR beta chain comes out of a study of blood T cell repertoires in COVID-19. Study summary: COVID-19 samples from acute and convalescent phases originated in the United States, Italy and Spain. Sample material is recorded as cDNA or gDNA derived from T cells, B-cell-depleted T cells, or PBMCs.

In the authors' methods: Researchers report that nucleated cell counts were estimated from reference gene primer amplification. The method was immunoSEQ multiplex PCR; TCRdb's version includes in-frame clones alone and lacks a portion of them. V and J calls and clone size are copied from that table; D and trimming were computed from the DNA. The sample contains about 220,000 clones, 82% of which appear only once. The CDR3 consists of 14 residues. Germline-derived CDR1 and CDR2 are SNHLY and FYNNEI. Trimming shortened V by 8 bases and J by 3 bases, and 16 bases separated the two germline ends. The table lists this clone with a count of one. Two negative PCRs, clearance, or symptom resolution were required of recovered Cohort 3 donors.

This receptor was taken from a woman aged 60 to 75 who had recovered from COVID-19. This rearrangement joins TRBV2 to TRBJ1-1; D perhaps matches TRBD1 (5 bases). The material sequenced was PBMCs or T cells enriched from blood (not recorded which). The CDR3 bases are TGTGCCAGCGGTCCCGCCAGGGATGACACTGAAGCTTTCTTT. It translates to CASGPARDDTEAFF.